This section outlines one T cell receptor beta chain sequence together with its context. A much larger clone lies one base from this, so it may be a read error. The data were obtained in a study of early T cells in non-severe SARS-CoV-2 infection. This CDR3 is built from 12 residues. Germline CDR1 and CDR2: SGHVS and FQNEAQ. V was pared by 3 bases and J by 8 bases, with 5 bases between. MiXCR, applied by TCRdb to the 5' RACE reads, yields one record per CDR3 protein. The sample contains 100,000 to 130,000 distinct CDR3 sequences, 8.5% to 14% of which appear only once. Specimen: whole blood. The chain uses TRBV7-8 and TRBJ1-6; D not resolved. This TCR derives from an adult who was a healthcare worker with PCR-confirmed SARS-CoV-2 infection or an uninfected control (not recorded which). CDR3 coding DNA: TGTGCCAGCAGCTTCTGGGATTCACCCCTCCACTTT. Translated: CASSFWDSPLHF. Together with reference TRBV7-8 and TRBJ1-6, the CDR3 gives the full variable domain: GAGVSQSPRYKVAKRGQDVALRCDPISGHVSLFWYQQALGQGPEFLTYFQNEAQLDKSGLPSDRFFAERPEGSVSTLKIQRTQQEDSAVYLCASSFWDSPLHFGNGTRLTVT.